A selection of T cell receptor beta chains follows, all from one sample in a study of OX40 agonist ivuxolimab in advanced cancers. Some clones are missing from TCRdb's copy, which holds only in-frame ones; the method was immunoSEQ multiplex PCR. The sample includes roughly 63,000 clones, 80% to 90% seen only once; the top ten take more than 10%. The source material was CD4+ or CD8+ T cells sorted from blood, sampled in a trial of the OX40 agonist ivuxolimab. All receptors derive from an adult with an advanced solid tumor such as melanoma, head and neck, liver or kidney cancer. Each CDR3 is given with its conserved first and last residue. A D gene is named only where the DNA matches it firmly. The size entry is marked missing in some rows and otherwise reads once, few, many or a size class.

j_call	v_call	cdr3_length	d_call	clone_size	cdr3_nt	cdr3_aa
TRBJ2-7	TRBV5-1	17	.	.	TGCGCCAGCAGCTCTGACCCTTTAGAGCTTAACCCGGACAAGCAGTACTTC	CASSSDPLELNPDKQYF
TRBJ2-7	TRBV13	17	TRBD2	once	TGTGCCAGCAGCTTAGCCCTATGGCGGGAGGGCGCCTACGAGCAGTACTTC	CASSLALWREGAYEQYF
TRBJ1-1	TRBV6-5	13	.	.	TGTGCCAGCAGTTACTCTACGAACACTGAAGCTTTCTTT	CASSYSTNTEAFF
TRBJ2-1	TRBV5-1	14	.	.	TGCGCCAGCAGCTTGGACAGACCAAGCAATGAGCAGTTCTTC	CASSLDRPSNEQFF
TRBJ1-5	TRBV2	13	.	.	TGTGCCAGCAGTGATATGTCTGGTGCGCCCCAGCATTTT	CASSDMSGAPQHF
TRBJ1-3	TRBV9	14	.	.	TGTGCCAGCAGCGTAGGAAGCTCTGGAAACACCATATATTTT	CASSVGSSGNTIYF
TRBJ1-5	TRBV28	13	TRBD1	.	TGTGCCAGCAGGTTACAGGGGGATCAGCCCCAGCATTTT	CASRLQGDQPQHF
TRBJ1-5	TRBV4-2	15	TRBD1	once	TGTGCCAGCAGCCAGGTGACAGGGAGCAATCAGCCCCAGCATTTT	CASSQVTGSNQPQHF
TRBJ2-7	TRBV21-1	16	.	.	TGTGCCAGCAGCAAAGGATCCAGGGGGGCCTCCTACGAGCAGTACTTC	CASSKGSRGASYEQYF
TRBJ1-1	TRBV18	13	.	.	TGTGCCAGCTCACCACAGGGGAACACTGAAGCTTTCTTT	CASSPQGNTEAFF
TRBJ2-2	TRBV5-1	13	.	.	TGCGCCAGCAGCTTGGGCAACACCGGGGAGCTGTTTTTT	CASSLGNTGELFF
TRBJ2-3	TRBV10-1	12	.	.	TGCGCCAGCAGTGAGTCGTGGATAGGGCAGTATTTT	CASSESWIGQYF
TRBJ1-5	TRBV7-2	13	.	.	TGTGCCAGCAGCTTAGCATACAGCCAGCCCCAGCATTTT	CASSLAYSQPQHF
TRBJ2-7	TRBV29-1	14	TRBD1	.	TGCAGCGTTGAACTGGGACAGGGAGTGGGAGAGCAGTACTTC	CSVELGQGVGEQYF
TRBJ2-7	TRBV29-1	12	.	.	TGCAGCATTCGGACAGCCTCCTACGAGCAGTACTTC	CSIRTASYEQYF
TRBJ2-3	TRBV7-9	16	TRBD1	.	TGTGCCAGCAGCTTTTTACCGGGACAGGGTCCAGATACGCAGTATTTT	CASSFLPGQGPDTQYF
TRBJ2-2	TRBV28	11	.	.	TGTGCCAGCAGCGACCGGACAGTACTGTTTTTT	CASSDRTVLFF
TRBJ1-1	TRBV18	14	.	once	TGTGCCAGCTCACCGGGACGGCTGAACACTGAAGCTTTCTTT	CASSPGRLNTEAFF
TRBJ2-3	TRBV15	14	.	.	TGTGCCACCAGCAAGGGGGTTGGGCGGCTTACGCAGTATTTT	CATSKGVGRLTQYF
TRBJ2-2	TRBV5-4	16	TRBD2	.	TGTGCCAGCAGCTTGGCCTTGCGGGGGGGTCCCGGGGAGCTGTTTTTT	CASSLALRGGPGELFF
TRBJ2-7	TRBV6-1	15	TRBD2	.	TGTGCCAGCAAATGGACTAGCGGGGGGGACTACGAGCAGTACTTC	CASKWTSGGDYEQYF
TRBJ2-2	TRBV25-1	16	.	.	TGTGCCAGCAGTGAATATTGGGGAGGGAACACCGGGGAGCTGTTTTTT	CASSEYWGGNTGELFF
TRBJ1-4	TRBV6-1	14	.	.	TGTGCCAGCAGTGTTGGGGGTTCTAATGAAAAACTGTTTTTT	CASSVGGSNEKLFF
TRBJ1-1	TRBV10-3	14	.	.	TGTGCCATCAGTGAGTTGGGGACGGACACTGAAGCTTTCTTT	CAISELGTDTEAFF
TRBJ1-1	TRBV5-4	18	.	.	TGTGCCAGCAGCTTGTCACCGGGACAAGACCTTATGAACACTGAAGCTTTCTTT	CASSLSPGQDLMNTEAFF
TRBJ1-1	TRBV12-5	11	.	few	TGTGCTAGTGGTCCCCCAGAAAAAGCTTTCTTT	CASGPPEKAFF
TRBJ2-7	TRBV28	16	TRBD2	.	TGTGCCAGCAGTTTGGCTAGCGGGGGAGGAAGGTACGAGCAGTACTTC	CASSLASGGGRYEQYF
TRBJ1-1	TRBV27	16	.	medium-sized	TGTGCCAGCAGTTTATCGAAAGTATCAAGGGGCACTGAAGCTTTCTTT	CASSLSKVSRGTEAFF
TRBJ2-3	TRBV7-2	15	.	.	TGTGCCAGCAGCTTAGTCGACGGTTTCACAGATACGCAGTATTTT	CASSLVDGFTDTQYF
TRBJ2-7	TRBV7-2	19	.	.	TGTGCCAGCAGCTTATCCTCTATCAGTCTCAGTGCCGCCTCTTGGGAGCAGTACTTC	CASSLSSISLSAASWEQYF
TRBJ1-3	TRBV5-1	16	.	.	TGCGCCAGCAGCTTAACCCAGGGAGATTCTGGAAACACCATATATTTT	CASSLTQGDSGNTIYF
TRBJ1-6	TRBV7-3	13	.	.	TGTGCCAGCAGCTTAGCCCGCATTTCACCCCTCCACTTT	CASSLARISPLHF
TRBJ2-4	TRBV21-1	19	.	.	TGTGCCAGCAGCAAAGCTCCGGGACAGGGGGCGGATGCCAAAAACATTCAGTACTTC	CASSKAPGQGADAKNIQYF
TRBJ2-1	TRBV5-1	17	TRBD2	.	TGCGCCAGCAGCTTGGCCCAGACTAGCGGCCCCTACAATGAGCAGTTCTTC	CASSLAQTSGPYNEQFF